This T cell receptor (beta chain) was observed in a study of blood T cell repertoires in COVID-19. About the study: Donors in the United States, Italy and Spain gave samples during acute or convalescent COVID-19. From T cells, B-cell-depleted T cells, or PBMCs came the material, which was cDNA or gDNA.

Here immunoSEQ multiplex PCR was the method, and the copy in TCRdb shows in-frame clones only, minus some. The sample has roughly 400,000 clones; about 89% are singletons. In germline, CDR1 is SGHRS, CDR2 YFSETQ. The CDR3 sequence is 17 residues long. V was clipped by 4 bases and J by 4 bases; unmatched bases: 11. The TCR was taken from a woman between 55 and 75 years old with COVID-19, enrolled during active disease. The chain couples TRBV5-1 to TRBJ1-4, with 9 bases identical to TRBD1. What was sequenced was peripheral blood. CDR3 amino acids: CASSGGTGRAFNEKLFF. As DNA, the CDR3 is TGCGCCAGCAGCGGCGGGACAGGGCGGGCTTTTAATGAAAAACTGTTTTTT.